Each of the 25 T cell receptor beta chains below was sequenced from the same sample in a study of T-cell memory formation after mild COVID-19. In TCRdb, the 5' RACE reads were re-called with MiXCR into one record per CDR3 protein. The sample records some 150,000 distinct CDR3 sequences, 6% to 6.5% being singletons. What was sequenced was PBMCs or a T cell subset sorted from them (not recorded which). These receptors all come from an adult woman who had mild COVID-19 (a few samples of this study predate the infection). Cell type and time point are not known.

In this sample, this clonotype turned up many times. This sequence joins TRBV20-1 and TRBJ2-5, with TRBD2 as a possible D gene (6 bases). The germline V and J ends were trimmed by 6 bases and 4 bases, with 15 bases remaining between them. CDR1 and CDR2 from the germline V gene are DFQATT and SNEGSKA (reference sequence). This CDR3 comprises 13 residues. DNA of the CDR3: TGCAGTGCCCCCCTAGCGCAAGGAGAGACCCAGTACTTC. This sequence encodes CSAPLAQGETQYF.

This clonotype has more than one count but fewer than ten. The chain recombines TRBV24-1 with TRBJ2-7; 7 bases line up with TRBD2. CDR1 and CDR2 (germline): KGHDR, SFDVKD. CDR3 size: 17 residues. V dropped 5 bases and J dropped 0; count of bases not matched to a gene: 12. The CDR3 coding sequence is TGTGCCACCAGTGGGTCTTCCGTAGCGGGTAGCTCCTACGAGCAGTACTTC. It specifies CATSGSSVAGSSYEQYF.

This clonotype was counted many times. J is TRBJ1-4 and V is TRBV30; 10 bases align to TRBD1. CDR3 length equals 15 residues. In germline, CDR1 is GTSNPN, CDR2 SVGIG (reference sequence). V lost 3 bases to trimming and J lost 7 bases; unmatched junction nucleotides: 8. CDR3 region: CAWRKTGGQFEKLFF. CDR3 coding DNA: TGTGCCTGGAGGAAGACAGGGGGCCAATTTGAAAAACTGTTTTTT.

The gene calls are TRBV15 and TRBJ2-7, with D possibly matching TRBD2 (5 bases). The germline CDR1 and CDR2 sequences are LNHNV and YYDKDF (reference sequence). The V and J ends lost 4 bases and 7 bases respectively, with 26 bases between them. The CDR3 has 17 residues. CDR3 amino acids: CATSTRPAASGFKEQYF. The CDR3 nucleotides read TGTGCCACCAGCACCAGACCCGCGGCATCGGGGTTTAAGGAGCAGTACTTC.

In its sample, this clonotype was seen many times. The J gene is TRBJ2-7, the V gene TRBV5-1; D might be TRBD2 (5 bases). The CDR3 covers 13 residues. V lost 2 bases and J 3 bases, leaving 9 bases between the germline ends. Per the germline V gene, CDR1 is SGHRS and CDR2 is YFSETQ. The CDR3: CASSLTGNYEQYF. In nucleotides, the CDR3 is TGCGCCAGCAGCTTAACGGGGAACTACGAGCAGTACTTC.

This clonotype was seen repeatedly, ten times or more. J is TRBJ1-2 and V is TRBV6-5, with D possibly TRBD1 on 6 matching bases. The CDR3 contains 15 residues. V was cut by 4 bases and J by 6 bases, with 18 bases left in between. CDR1 is MNHEY and CDR2 is SVGAGI in the germline V gene. The CDR3 bases are TGTGCCAGCAGTTCCCTGGCGGGCAGGGGCCATGGCTACACCTTC. Its translation: CASSSLAGRGHGYTF.

This clonotype was counted many times. This sequence joins TRBV9 and TRBJ2-5, with 10 bases fitting TRBD2. The germline V gene encodes CDR1 SGDLS and CDR2 YYNGEE. V lost 4 bases, J lost 1 base, and 7 bases stayed unmatched. The CDR3 is made up of 16 amino acids. The CDR3 protein is CASSRGVAGGQETQYF. The CDR3, as DNA: TGTGCCAGCAGCCGAGGGGTAGCGGGGGGCCAAGAGACCCAGTACTTC. Supplemented by reference TRBV9 and TRBJ2-5, the full variable domain reads DSGVTQTPKHLITATGQRVTLRCSPRSGDLSVYWYQQSLDQGLQFLIQYYNGEERAKGNILERFSAQQFPDLHSELNLSSLELGDSALYFCASSRGVAGGQETQYFGPGTRLLVL.

This clonotype was seen repeatedly, ten times or more. The V and J genes are TRBV20-1 and TRBJ2-7; D gene unclear. CDR1 and CDR2 from the germline V gene are DFQATT and SNEGSKA (reference sequence). Deletions cut 4 bases from V and 5 bases from J, with 15 bases between. This CDR3 spans 13 amino acids. The CDR3 DNA is TGCAGTGCTATACCTAGTTCTGGGGACGAGCAGTACTTC. The encoded protein is CSAIPSSGDEQYF.

Notes on this clonotype: A much larger clone differs from this one at a single base, so this may be a read error. The chain carries TRBV20-1 and TRBJ2-1; D is tentatively TRBD1 or TRBD2 (5 bases each). Germline V gives CDR1 DFQATT, CDR2 SNEGSKA (reference sequence). The CDR3 is 13 amino acids. In nucleotides, the CDR3 is TGCAGTGCTAGAGATGCGGGCCCCAGGGAGCGGTTCTTC. It yields the protein CSARDAGPRERFF.

Of note for this clonotype: A much larger clone differs from this one at a single base, so this may be a read error. The chain links TRBV7-6 to TRBJ2-7; D possibly uses TRBD1 or TRBD2 (5 bases each). The CDR3 spans 14 residues. Trimming stripped 7 bases from V and 3 bases from J, with 16 bases between. Germline CDR1 and CDR2: SGHVS and FNYEAQ. CDR3 region: CASIPRAGIYEQYF. CDR3 nucleotides: TGTGCCAGCATCCCGAGGGCAGGGATCTACGAGCAGTACTTC.

This clonotype was seen a handful of times. The chain has TRBV24-1 and TRBJ1-5; D is unresolved. V lost 6 bases and J lost 0, with 8 bases in between. The CDR3 extends over 14 amino acids. The germline V gene has CDR1 KGHDR and CDR2 SFDVKD. The CDR3 nucleotides are TGTGCCACCAGTAATGGGCTTAGCAATCAGCCCCAGCATTTT. Translation gives CATSNGLSNQPQHF.

There are many counts of this clonotype. V is TRBV7-2 and J is TRBJ2-5, with 10 bases matching TRBD2. The CDR3 covers 15 residues. J was trimmed by 5 bases and V by 5 bases; bases with no gene match: 8. The germline gives CDR1 SGHTA, CDR2 FQGNSA. The CDR3 region is CASSQSLAGVETQYF. The CDR3 nucleotides are TGTGCCAGCAGCCAATCCCTAGCGGGAGTGGAGACCCAGTACTTC. Supplemented by reference TRBV7-2 and TRBJ2-5, the full variable domain reads GAGVSQSPSNKVTEKGKDVELRCDPISGHTALYWYRQSLGQGLEFLIYFQGNSAPDKSGLPSDRFSAERTGGSVSTLTIQRTQQEDSAVYLCASSQSLAGVETQYFGPGTRLLVL.

This clonotype was picked up many times. The chain uses TRBV12-3 or TRBV12-4 and TRBJ1-4; D possibly corresponds to TRBD1 (6 bases). The ends were cut back, 5 bases at V and 13 bases at J, with 23 bases in the middle. This CDR3 has 15 residues. This CDR3 reads CASSALKGGVGGLFF. The CDR3 coding sequence is TGTGCCAGCAGTGCACTTAAAGGGGGGGTAGGCGGACTGTTTTTT.

The table lists this clonotype with many counts. The chain recombines TRBV20-1 with TRBJ2-7; TRBD2 aligns across 8 bases. CDR3 size: 15 residues. After removal of 2 bases from V and 2 bases from J, the junction contained 8 bases not matched to a gene. Looked up from germline, CDR1 is DFQATT and CDR2 is SNEGSKA (reference sequence). For the CDR3, the DNA is TGCAGTGCTAGACGTCCCAGCGGGGGTACCTACGAGCAGTACTTC. It codes for CSARRPSGGTYEQYF.

In this sample, this clonotype turned up a few times. The chain is built from TRBV6-2 or TRBV6-3 and TRBJ2-1; possibly TRBD1 or TRBD2 for D (5 bases each). Per germline, CDR1 MNHEY and CDR2 SVGEGT. V was clipped by 4 bases and J by 6 bases, with 22 bases between them. The CDR3 extends over 17 amino acids. CDR3 in DNA: TGTGCCAGCAGTTTCCCGGGACGCGAGAGCGTCGGCAATGAGCAGTTCTTC. Protein product: CASSFPGRESVGNEQFF.

This chain uses TRBV12-3 or TRBV12-4 with TRBJ1-1, with D maybe TRBD1 (6 bases). CDR3 length: 15 residues. Trimming stripped 2 bases from V and 3 bases from J, with 13 bases between. The CDR3 loop reads CASSLYGGGDTEAFF. The CDR3 region has the DNA TGTGCCAGCAGTTTATATGGGGGGGGCGACACTGAAGCTTTCTTT.

The chain uses TRBV7-3 and TRBJ1-6, with 7 nucleotides matching TRBD1. The trim removed 5 bases at V and 7 bases at J, leaving 5 bases unmatched. The germline CDR1 and CDR2 sequences are SGHTA and FQGTGA. The CDR3 sequence is 14 residues long. CDR3 in amino acids: CASSRGTENSPLHF. The CDR3 coding sequence is TGTGCCAGCAGCCGCGGGACAGAGAATTCACCCCTCCACTTT.

The table lists this clonotype with many counts. The chain joins TRBV7-3 to TRBJ2-3, with 14 bases identical to TRBD2. The trim removed 5 bases at V and 1 base at J, leaving 11 bases unmatched. The CDR3 spans 19 residues. Germline V lookup: CDR1 SGHTA, CDR2 FQGTGA. DNA of the CDR3: TGTGCCAGCAGCCCCTTCGTGGGACTAGCGGGGGAACGCACAGATACGCAGTATTTT. Translating gives CASSPFVGLAGERTDTQYF.

This clonotype has ten or more counts. CDR3 nucleotides: TGCGCCAGCAGCCAATTCTGGGGTCAGGAGACCCAGTACTTC. This codes for CASSQFWGQETQYF. The J gene is TRBJ2-5, the V gene TRBV4-1; no clear D. The CDR3 extends over 14 amino acids. The germline gives CDR1 MGHRA, CDR2 YSYEKL. Trimming stripped 2 bases from V and 5 bases from J, with 12 bases between.

This clonotype was seen many times. V and J are TRBV4-2 and TRBJ1-1; D is possibly TRBD1 (6 bases). CDR3 length: 14 residues. The V gene lost 2 bases and the J gene lost 1 base, with 8 bases spanning the gap. The germline V gene encodes CDR1 LGHNA and CDR2 YNFKEQ. The CDR3 DNA sequence: TGTGCCAGCAGCCAATTACAGGGGAACACTGAAGCTTTCTTT. Protein sequence: CASSQLQGNTEAFF.

The V gene is TRBV5-1, the J gene TRBJ2-3, with 15 nucleotides matching TRBD2. The CDR3 is 19 amino acids. V lost 4 bases and J lost 3; bases outside the gene matches: 12. From germline, CDR1 is SGHRS and CDR2 YFSETQ. The CDR3 region is CASSPSRTSGRAGTDTQYF. The CDR3, as DNA: TGCGCCAGCAGCCCGAGCCGGACTAGCGGGAGGGCCGGGACAGATACGCAGTATTTT. The whole variable domain, remainder taken from reference TRBV5-1 and TRBJ2-3, is KAGVTQTPRYLIKTRGQQVTLSCSPISGHRSVSWYQQTPGQGLQFLFEYFSETQRNKGNFPGRFSGRQFSNSRSEMNVSTLELGDSALYLCASSPSRTSGRAGTDTQYFGPGTRLTVL.

This clonotype was seen ten or more times. This sequence joins TRBV5-1 and TRBJ1-6; TRBD1 might be the D (6 bases). CDR3 length: 14 residues. Per germline, CDR1 SGHRS and CDR2 YFSETQ. V lost 1 base and J lost 10, with 12 bases in between. The CDR3 loop is CASSLRGDTSPLHF. The CDR3 DNA follows: TGCGCCAGCAGCTTGAGGGGGGACACCTCACCCCTCCACTTT.

This chain connects TRBV2 to TRBJ1-6; D is unresolved. Trimming stripped 7 bases from V and 2 bases from J, with 15 bases between. This CDR3 has 16 residues. Germline assignment: CDR1 SNHLY and CDR2 FYNNEI. The CDR3 region has the DNA TGTGCCAGCATCGGGGAGGGAGCAACCTATAATTCACCCCTCCACTTT. It translates to CASIGEGATYNSPLHF.

This clonotype was observed many times. This sequence joins TRBV6-2 or TRBV6-3 and TRBJ2-7, with TRBD1 identical over 12 bases. Germline values: CDR1 MNHEY, CDR2 SVGEGT. This CDR3 has 15 amino acids. J was trimmed by 5 bases and V by 5 bases; bases with no gene match: 7. The CDR3 sequence is CASSTGTGGFHEQYF. The CDR3 nucleotides are TGTGCCAGCAGTACCGGGACAGGGGGCTTCCACGAGCAGTACTTC.

This clonotype came up a few times. This sequence joins TRBV6-6 and TRBJ2-7, with 7 nucleotides matching TRBD2. V was clipped by 6 bases and J by 0 bases; unmatched bases: 5. The CDR3 covers 14 residues. Germline V gene sequence: CDR1 MNHNY, CDR2 SVGAGI (reference sequence). The chain's CDR3 is CASRGGLDSYEQYF. The CDR3, as DNA: TGTGCCAGCAGGGGAGGGCTAGACTCCTACGAGCAGTACTTC.